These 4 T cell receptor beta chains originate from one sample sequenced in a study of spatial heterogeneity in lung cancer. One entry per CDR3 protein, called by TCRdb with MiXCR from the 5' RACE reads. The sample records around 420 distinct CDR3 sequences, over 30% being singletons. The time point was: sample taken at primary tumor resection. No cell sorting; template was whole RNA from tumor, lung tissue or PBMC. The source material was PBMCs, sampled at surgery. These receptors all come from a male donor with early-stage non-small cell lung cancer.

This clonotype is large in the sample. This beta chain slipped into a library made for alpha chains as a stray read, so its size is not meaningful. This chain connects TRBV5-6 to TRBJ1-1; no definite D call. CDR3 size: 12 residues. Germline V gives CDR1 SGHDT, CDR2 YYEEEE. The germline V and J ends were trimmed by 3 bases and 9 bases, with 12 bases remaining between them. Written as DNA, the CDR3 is TGTGCCAGCAGCTCTTGGCCTGACCAAGCTTTCTTT. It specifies CASSSWPDQAFF.

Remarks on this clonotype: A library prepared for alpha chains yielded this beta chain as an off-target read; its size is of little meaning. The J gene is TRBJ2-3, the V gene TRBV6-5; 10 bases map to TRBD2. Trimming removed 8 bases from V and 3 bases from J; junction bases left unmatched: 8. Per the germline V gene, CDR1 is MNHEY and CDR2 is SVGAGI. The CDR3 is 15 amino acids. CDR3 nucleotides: TGTGCCAGCCAAGCGGGGGGGAGAGAAACAGATACGCAGTATTTT. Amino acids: CASQAGGRETDTQYF.

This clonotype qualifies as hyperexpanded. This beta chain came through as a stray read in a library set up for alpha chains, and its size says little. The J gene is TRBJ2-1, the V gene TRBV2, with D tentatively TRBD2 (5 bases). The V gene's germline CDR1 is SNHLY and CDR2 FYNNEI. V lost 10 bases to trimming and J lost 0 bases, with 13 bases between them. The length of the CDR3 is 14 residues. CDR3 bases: TGTGCCATCCCTGGGAGCCGCTCCTACAATGAGCAGTTCTTC. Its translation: CAIPGSRSYNEQFF.

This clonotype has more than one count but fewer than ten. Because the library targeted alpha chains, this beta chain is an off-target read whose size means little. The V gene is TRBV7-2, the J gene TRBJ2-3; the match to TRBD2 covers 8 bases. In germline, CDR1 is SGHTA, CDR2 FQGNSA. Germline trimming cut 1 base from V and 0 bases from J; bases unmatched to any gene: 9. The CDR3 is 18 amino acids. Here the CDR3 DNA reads TGTGCCAGCAGCTTAGGTCTTGGCGGGGGGTCGAGCACAGATACGCAGTATTTT. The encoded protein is CASSLGLGGGSSTDTQYF.